Below, 9 T cell receptor beta chains from the same sample are listed, as sequenced in a study of blood T cell repertoires in COVID-19. Profiled with immunoSEQ multiplex PCR; TCRdb holds only in-frame clones, not every one. The top ten hold less than 3% of the sample, which has fewer than 400,000 clones, roughly 90% seen once. Sequencing was carried out using peripheral blood. The source of these receptors is a woman aged 25 to 39 with COVID-19, enrolled during active disease.

The chain employs TRBV7-8 and TRBJ1-4; 7 bases map to TRBD1. This CDR3 spans 12 amino acids. V was clipped by 6 bases and J by 8 bases; unmatched bases: 3. Germline lookup yields CDR1 SGHVS and CDR2 FQNEAQ. This chain's CDR3 is CASRRQGEKLFF. CDR3 DNA: TGTGCCAGCAGACGACAGGGAGAAAAACTGTTTTTT.

The rearrangement uses TRBV19 and TRBJ2-7; possible D gene TRBD2, 5 bases. CDR3 length: 13 residues. V was shortened by 2 bases and J by 1 base, with 6 bases between the two germline ends. Germline V CDR1 and CDR2: LNHDA, SQIVND (reference sequence). The CDR3 spells CASSITGSYEQYF. CDR3 DNA: TGTGCCAGTAGTATAACGGGATCCTACGAGCAGTACTTC. Full variable domain (outside the CDR3, taken from reference TRBV19 and TRBJ2-7): DGGITQSPKYLFRKEGQNVTLSCEQNLNHDAMYWYRQDPGQGLRLIYYSQIVNDFQKGDIAEGYSVSREKKESFPLTVTSAQKNPTAFYLCASSITGSYEQYFGPGTRLTVT.

CDR3 DNA: TGTGCCAGCAGTGTCGGGACGGGAGCCACTGAAGCTTTCTTT. Its protein is CASSVGTGATEAFF. This chain links TRBV6-4 with TRBJ1-1; maybe TRBD1 (5 bases). The CDR3 has 14 residues. Germline V gives CDR1 MRHNA, CDR2 SNTAGT. V was clipped by 4 bases and J by 4 bases, with 13 bases between them.

The CDR3 sequence: CASSTGGMLNYGYTF. The CDR3 coding sequence is TGTGCCAGTAGTACCGGGGGTATGCTTAACTATGGCTACACCTTC. The J gene is TRBJ1-2, the V gene TRBV19; TRBD1 might be the D (5 bases). The CDR3 runs 15 residues. The germline V and J ends were trimmed by 4 bases and 1 base, with 13 bases remaining between them. Germline V gives CDR1 LNHDA, CDR2 SQIVND (reference sequence). Full variable domain (missing parts from reference TRBV19 and TRBJ1-2): DGGITQSPKYLFRKEGQNVTLSCEQNLNHDAMYWYRQDPGQGLRLIYYSQIVNDFQKGDIAEGYSVSREKKESFPLTVTSAQKNPTAFYLCASSTGGMLNYGYTFGSGTRLTVV.

The count of this clone is one. The chain joins TRBV28 to TRBJ1-3; D unclear. Trimming stripped 2 bases from V and 0 bases from J, with 11 bases between. The CDR3 has 16 residues. CDR1 and CDR2 from the germline V gene are MDHEN and SYDVKM. The CDR3 DNA is TGTGCCAGCAGTTTACGCGGAGGCAGCTCTGGAAACACCATATATTTT. Translating gives CASSLRGGSSGNTIYF.

This chain uses TRBV28 with TRBJ2-1, with D tentatively TRBD1 (5 bases). The germline gives CDR1 MDHEN, CDR2 SYDVKM. The CDR3 loop spans 17 amino acids. Between the trimmed V and J ends, which lost 3 bases and 0 bases, there was a span of 15 bases. The CDR3 region is CASSLVPAGLSYNEQFF. The CDR3 DNA sequence: TGTGCCAGCAGTTTGGTCCCAGCAGGGCTCTCCTACAATGAGCAGTTCTTC.

The chain combines TRBV12-2 with TRBJ1-1; TRBD1, as called in the table, went unchecked against the DNA. TRBV12-2 is deemed a pseudogene. This CDR3 is built from 14 residues. This CDR3 is CASPSGPLNTEAFF. CDR3 DNA sequence: TGTGCAAGTCCCTCAGGGCCCTTGAACACTGAAGCTTTCTTT.

The rearrangement links TRBV28 to TRBJ2-1; 7 bases agree with TRBD2. Germline V CDR1 and CDR2: MDHEN, SYDVKM. With V trimmed by 1 base and J by 10 bases, 22 bases remained unmatched. CDR3 length: 19 residues. CDR3 sequence: CASSLYGGGETGPGREQFF. CDR3 nucleotide sequence: TGTGCCAGCAGTTTATACGGCGGGGGAGAGACCGGTCCGGGGCGCGAGCAGTTCTTC.

This clone was seen repeatedly, ten times or more. J is TRBJ2-2 and V is TRBV28; D unclear. The CDR3 covers 15 residues. CDR1 MDHEN and CDR2 SYDVKM come from the germline V gene. Deletions cut 8 bases from V and 3 bases from J, with 16 bases between. CDR3 protein: CASSTPAGDTGELFF. CDR3 nucleotides: TGTGCCAGCTCCACTCCCGCCGGAGACACCGGGGAGCTGTTTTTT. Based on the CDR3 plus reference TRBV28 and TRBJ2-2, the full variable domain is DVKVTQSSRYLVKRTGEKVFLECVQDMDHENMFWYRQDPGLGLRLIYFSYDVKMKEKGDIPEGYSVSREKKERFSLILESASTNQTSMYLCASSTPAGDTGELFFGEGSRLTVL.